This T cell receptor beta chain appears in the sequencing data of a study of T cells in Graves' hyperthyroidism and ophthalmopathy. Per the germline V gene, CDR1 is WNHNN and CDR2 is SYGVQD (reference sequence). Trimming pared 0 bases from V and 5 bases from J, leaving 7 bases between. The CDR3 has 13 residues. A Clinical Activity Score of at least 3, a NOSPECS grade of at least 4 and a duration under 3 months were recorded in the ophthalmopathy patients. Study-level points and caveats: Ophthalmopathy was identified by the model a median about seven months ahead of onset. Blood samples included most of the expanded thyroid clonotypes exceeding 0.001.

The source material, RNA transcripts, was used to amplify TCR beta CDR3 regions. HTBI primers drove first-round RT-PCR of the TCR CDR3. MiXCR was run by TCRdb on the multiplex PCR reads, yielding one entry per CDR3 protein. The top ten hold around 27% of the sample, which has approximately 400,000 distinct CDR3 sequences, over 12% seen once. There are many counts of this clonotype. The antigen is unknown. This sequence joins TRBV10-1 and TRBJ1-1; D not resolved. The sample was blood. This TCR was recovered from a man aged 45-65 years with Graves' ophthalmopathy. As DNA, the CDR3 is TGCGCCAGCAGTGAGTCGAGGGTGACTGAAGCTTTCTTT. It yields the protein CASSESRVTEAFF.